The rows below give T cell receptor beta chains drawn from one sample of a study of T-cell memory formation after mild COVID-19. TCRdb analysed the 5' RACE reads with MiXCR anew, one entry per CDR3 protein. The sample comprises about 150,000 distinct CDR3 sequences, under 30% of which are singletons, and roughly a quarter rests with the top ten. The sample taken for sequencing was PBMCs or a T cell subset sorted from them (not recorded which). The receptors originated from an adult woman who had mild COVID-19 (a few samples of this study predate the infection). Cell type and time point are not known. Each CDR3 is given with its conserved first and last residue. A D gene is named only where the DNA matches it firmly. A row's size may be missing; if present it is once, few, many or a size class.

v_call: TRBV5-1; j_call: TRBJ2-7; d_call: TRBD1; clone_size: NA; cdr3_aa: CASSYRTGGYYEQYF; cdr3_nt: TGCGCCAGCAGCTATCGGACAGGGGGCTATTACGAGCAGTACTTC
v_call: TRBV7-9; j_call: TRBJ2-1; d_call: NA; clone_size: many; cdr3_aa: CASSPPVGPSYNEQFF; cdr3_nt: TGTGCCAGCAGCCCTCCGGTTGGCCCGTCCTACAATGAGCAGTTCTTC
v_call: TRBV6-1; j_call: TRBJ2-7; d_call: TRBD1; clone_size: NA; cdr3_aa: CASSGTGVSEQYF; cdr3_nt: TGTGCCAGCAGTGGGACAGGGGTCTCCGAGCAGTACTTC
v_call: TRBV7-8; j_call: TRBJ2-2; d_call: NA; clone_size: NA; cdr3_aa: CASTILGQANTGELFF; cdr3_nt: TGTGCCAGCACCATCCTTGGCCAGGCGAACACCGGGGAGCTGTTTTTT
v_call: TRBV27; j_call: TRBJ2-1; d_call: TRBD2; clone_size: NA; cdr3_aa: CASSLSGRDEQFF; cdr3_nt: TGTGCCAGCAGTTTATCAGGGAGGGATGAGCAGTTCTTC
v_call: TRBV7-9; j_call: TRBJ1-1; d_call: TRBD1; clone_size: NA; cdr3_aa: CASSLIRGYTEAFF; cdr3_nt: TGTGCCAGCAGCTTAATCAGGGGGTACACTGAAGCTTTCTTT
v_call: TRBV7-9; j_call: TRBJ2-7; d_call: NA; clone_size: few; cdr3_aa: CASSSGGGPSSYEQYF; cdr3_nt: TGTGCCAGCAGCTCTGGGGGAGGACCGTCGAGCTACGAGCAGTACTTC
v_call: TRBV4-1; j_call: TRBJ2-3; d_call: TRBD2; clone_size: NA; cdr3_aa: CASSRTSGGSTDTQYF; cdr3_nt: TGCGCCAGCAGCCGTACTAGCGGGGGTAGCACAGATACGCAGTATTTT
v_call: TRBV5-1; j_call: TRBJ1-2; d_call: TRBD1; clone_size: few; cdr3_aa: CASSERTGGFEGYTF; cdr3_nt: TGCGCCAGCAGCGAACGGACAGGGGGCTTCGAGGGCTACACCTTC
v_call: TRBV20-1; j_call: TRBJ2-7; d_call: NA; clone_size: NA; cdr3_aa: CSAEAPSYEQYF; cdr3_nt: TGCAGTGCTGAGGCCCCATCCTACGAGCAGTACTTC
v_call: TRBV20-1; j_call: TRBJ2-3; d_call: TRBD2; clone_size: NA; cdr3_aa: CSARVYSGTSGGYLDTDTQYF; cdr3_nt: TGCAGTGCTAGAGTCTACTCCGGGACTAGCGGGGGGTATCTCGACACAGATACGCAGTATTTT
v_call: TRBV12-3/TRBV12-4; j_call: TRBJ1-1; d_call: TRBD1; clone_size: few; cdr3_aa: CASSPRGQGANEAFF; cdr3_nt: TGTGCCAGCAGCCCTAGGGGACAGGGGGCGAACGAAGCTTTCTTT
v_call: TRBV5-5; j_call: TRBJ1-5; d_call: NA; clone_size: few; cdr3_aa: CASSLDGYSNQPQHF; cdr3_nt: TGTGCCAGCAGCTTGGACGGGTATAGCAATCAGCCCCAGCATTTT
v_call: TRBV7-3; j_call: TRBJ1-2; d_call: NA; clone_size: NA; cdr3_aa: CASSFSDDGAYGYTF; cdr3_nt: TGTGCCAGCAGCTTTTCGGACGACGGGGCCTATGGCTACACCTTC
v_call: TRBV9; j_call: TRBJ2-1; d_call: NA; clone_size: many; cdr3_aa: CASSVRDPGHEQFF; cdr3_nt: TGTGCCAGCAGCGTGAGGGACCCCGGCCATGAGCAGTTCTTC
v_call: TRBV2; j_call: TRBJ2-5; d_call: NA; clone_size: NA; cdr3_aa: CASTEVPLQETQYF; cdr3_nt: TGTGCCAGCACGGAGGTGCCACTCCAAGAGACCCAGTACTTC
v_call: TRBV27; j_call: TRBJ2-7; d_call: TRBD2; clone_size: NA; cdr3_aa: CASSFSSGSEQYF; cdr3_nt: TGTGCCAGCAGTTTTTCTAGCGGGAGCGAGCAGTACTTC
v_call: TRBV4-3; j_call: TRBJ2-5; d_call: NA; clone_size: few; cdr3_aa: CASSQEQGGRGETQYF; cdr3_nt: TGCGCCAGCAGCCAAGAACAGGGCGGGAGAGGGGAGACCCAGTACTTC
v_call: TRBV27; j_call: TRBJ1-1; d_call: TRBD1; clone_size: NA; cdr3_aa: CASSDGTGLGDTEAFF; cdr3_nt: TGTGCCAGCAGTGATGGGACAGGCCTTGGGGACACTGAAGCTTTCTTT
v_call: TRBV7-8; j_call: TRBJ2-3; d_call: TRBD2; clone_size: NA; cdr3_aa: CASSSSRQREIPDTQYF; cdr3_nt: TGTGCCAGCAGCTCCTCCCGCCAGCGGGAGATCCCAGATACGCAGTATTTT
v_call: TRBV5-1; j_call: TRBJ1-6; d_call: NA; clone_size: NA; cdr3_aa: CASSLDGRANSNSPLHF; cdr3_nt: TGCGCCAGCAGCTTGGATGGACGGGCAAACTCCAATTCACCCCTCCACTTT
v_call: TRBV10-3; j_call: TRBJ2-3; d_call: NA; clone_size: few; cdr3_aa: CAISDFGETDTQYF; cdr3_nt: TGTGCCATCAGTGACTTCGGGGAAACAGATACGCAGTATTTT
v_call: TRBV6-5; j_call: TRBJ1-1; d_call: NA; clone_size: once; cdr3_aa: CASSYVAANTEAFF; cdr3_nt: TGTGCCAGCAGTTACGTGGCGGCAAACACTGAAGCTTTCTTT
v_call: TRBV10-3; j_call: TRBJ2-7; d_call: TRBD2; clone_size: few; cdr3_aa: CAISQTSGRTYEQYF; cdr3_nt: TGTGCCATCAGTCAAACTAGCGGGAGAACCTACGAGCAGTACTTC
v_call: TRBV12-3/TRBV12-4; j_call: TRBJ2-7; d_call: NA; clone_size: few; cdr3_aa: CASSHSALSYEQYF; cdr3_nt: TGTGCCAGCAGCCATTCGGCTCTATCCTACGAGCAGTACTTC
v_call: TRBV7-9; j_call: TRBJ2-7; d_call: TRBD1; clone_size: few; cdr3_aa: CASSDRTGSYEQYF; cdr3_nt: TGTGCCAGCAGTGACCGGACAGGATCCTACGAGCAGTACTTC
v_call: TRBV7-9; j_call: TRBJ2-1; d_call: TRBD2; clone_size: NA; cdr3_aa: CASSYLAGVYNEQFF; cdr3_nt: TGTGCCAGCAGCTATCTAGCGGGAGTCTACAATGAGCAGTTCTTC